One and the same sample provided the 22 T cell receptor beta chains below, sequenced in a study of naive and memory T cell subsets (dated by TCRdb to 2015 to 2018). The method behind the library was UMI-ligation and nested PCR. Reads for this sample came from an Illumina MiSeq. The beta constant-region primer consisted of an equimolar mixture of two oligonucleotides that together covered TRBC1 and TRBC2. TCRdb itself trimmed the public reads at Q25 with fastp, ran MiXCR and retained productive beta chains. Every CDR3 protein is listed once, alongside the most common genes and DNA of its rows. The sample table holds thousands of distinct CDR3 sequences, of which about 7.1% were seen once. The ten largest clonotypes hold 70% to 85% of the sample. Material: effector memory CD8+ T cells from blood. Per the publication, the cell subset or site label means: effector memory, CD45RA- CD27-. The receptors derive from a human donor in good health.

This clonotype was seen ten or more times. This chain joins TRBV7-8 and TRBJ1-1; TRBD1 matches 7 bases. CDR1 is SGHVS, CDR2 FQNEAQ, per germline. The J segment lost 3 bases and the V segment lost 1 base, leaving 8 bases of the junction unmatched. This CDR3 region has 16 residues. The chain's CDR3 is CASSLGAGQGDTEAFF. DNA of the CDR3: TGTGCCAGCAGCTTAGGGGCGGGGCAGGGGGACACTGAAGCTTTCTTT.

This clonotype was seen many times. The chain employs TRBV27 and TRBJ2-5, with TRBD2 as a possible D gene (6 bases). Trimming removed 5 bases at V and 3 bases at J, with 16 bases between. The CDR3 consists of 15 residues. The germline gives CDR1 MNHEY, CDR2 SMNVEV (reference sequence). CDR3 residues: CASSPGGTIKETQYF. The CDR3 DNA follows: TGTGCCAGCAGTCCCGGGGGTACGATAAAAGAGACCCAGTACTTC.

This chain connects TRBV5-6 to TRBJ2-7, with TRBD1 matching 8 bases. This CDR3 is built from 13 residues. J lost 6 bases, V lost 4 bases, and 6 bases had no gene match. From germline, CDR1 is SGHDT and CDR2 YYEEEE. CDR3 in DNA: TGTGCCAGCAGCACCTACAGGGGGAGCGAGCAGTACTTC. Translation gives CASSTYRGSEQYF.

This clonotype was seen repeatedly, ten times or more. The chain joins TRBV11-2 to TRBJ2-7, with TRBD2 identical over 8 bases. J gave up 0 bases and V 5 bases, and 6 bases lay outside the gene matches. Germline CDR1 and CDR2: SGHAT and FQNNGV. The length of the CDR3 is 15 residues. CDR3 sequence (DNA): TGTGCCAGCAGCCCCGGGCGGGAGGCCTCCTACGAGCAGTACTTC. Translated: CASSPGREASYEQYF.

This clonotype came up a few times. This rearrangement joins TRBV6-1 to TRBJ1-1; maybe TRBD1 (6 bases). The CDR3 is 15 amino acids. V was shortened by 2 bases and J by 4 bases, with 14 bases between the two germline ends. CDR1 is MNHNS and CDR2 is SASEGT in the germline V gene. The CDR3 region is CASSEFGGRATEAFF. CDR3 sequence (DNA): TGTGCCAGCAGTGAATTTGGGGGCAGAGCCACTGAAGCTTTCTTT.

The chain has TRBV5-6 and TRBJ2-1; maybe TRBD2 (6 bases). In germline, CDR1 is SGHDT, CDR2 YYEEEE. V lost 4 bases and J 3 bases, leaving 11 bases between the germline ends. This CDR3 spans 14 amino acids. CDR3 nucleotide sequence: TGTGCCAGCAGCCCGGGACTGCTCTACAATGAGCAGTTCTTC. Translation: CASSPGLLYNEQFF.

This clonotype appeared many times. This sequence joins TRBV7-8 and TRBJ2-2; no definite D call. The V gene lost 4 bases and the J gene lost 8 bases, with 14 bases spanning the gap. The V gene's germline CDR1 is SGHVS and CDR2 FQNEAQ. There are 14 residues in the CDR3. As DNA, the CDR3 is TGTGCCAGCAGCTCAGAAAGTAACGGGGGGGAGCTGTTTTTT. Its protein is CASSSESNGGELFF.

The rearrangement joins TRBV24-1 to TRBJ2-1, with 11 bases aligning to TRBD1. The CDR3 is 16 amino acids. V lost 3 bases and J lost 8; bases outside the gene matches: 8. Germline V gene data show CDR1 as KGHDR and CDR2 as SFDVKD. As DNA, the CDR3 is TGTGCCACCAGTGATCCGGACAGGGGGCGCGTGGATGAGCAGTTCTTC. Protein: CATSDPDRGRVDEQFF.

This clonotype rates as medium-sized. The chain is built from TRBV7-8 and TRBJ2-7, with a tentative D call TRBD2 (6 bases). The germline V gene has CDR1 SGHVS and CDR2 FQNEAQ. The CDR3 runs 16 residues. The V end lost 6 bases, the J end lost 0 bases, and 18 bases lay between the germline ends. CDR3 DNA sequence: TGTGCCAGCAGTTCCCCGGGACTCACTAGCTCCTACGAGCAGTACTTC. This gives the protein CASSSPGLTSSYEQYF.

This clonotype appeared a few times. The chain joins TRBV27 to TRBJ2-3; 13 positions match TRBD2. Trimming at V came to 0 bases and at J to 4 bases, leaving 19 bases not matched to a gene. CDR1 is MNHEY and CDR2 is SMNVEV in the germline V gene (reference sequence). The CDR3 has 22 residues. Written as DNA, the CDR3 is TGTGCCAGCAGTTTATCGGGGATCCACGGGACTAGCGGGATAAGTAATTCAGATACGCAGTATTTT. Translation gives CASSLSGIHGTSGISNSDTQYF.

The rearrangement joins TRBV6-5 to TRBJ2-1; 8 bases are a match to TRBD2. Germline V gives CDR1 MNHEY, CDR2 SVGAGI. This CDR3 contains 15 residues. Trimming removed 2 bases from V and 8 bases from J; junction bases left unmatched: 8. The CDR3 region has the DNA TGTGCCAGCAGTTACAAAGCGGGAGTTGTCCATGAGCAGTTCTTC. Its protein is CASSYKAGVVHEQFF.

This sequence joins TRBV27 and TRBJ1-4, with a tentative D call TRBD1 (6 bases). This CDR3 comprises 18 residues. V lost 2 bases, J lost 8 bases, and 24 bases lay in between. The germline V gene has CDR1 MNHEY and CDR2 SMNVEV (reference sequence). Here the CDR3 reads CASSLIGGWGQGNEKLFF. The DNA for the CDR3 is TGTGCCAGCAGTTTAATTGGCGGATGGGGCCAGGGGAACGAAAAACTGTTTTTT. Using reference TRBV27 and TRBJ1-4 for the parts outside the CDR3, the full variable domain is EAQVTQNPRYLITVTGKKLTVTCSQNMNHEYMSWYRQDPGLGLRQIYYSMNVEVTDKGDVPEGYKVSRKEKRNFPLILESPSPNQTSLYFCASSLIGGWGQGNEKLFFGSGTQLSVL.

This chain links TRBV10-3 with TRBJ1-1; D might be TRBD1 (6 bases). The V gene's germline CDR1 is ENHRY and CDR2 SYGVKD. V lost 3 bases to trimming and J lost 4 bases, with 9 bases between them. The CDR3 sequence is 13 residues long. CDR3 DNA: TGTGCCATCAGTGAACCAGGGGTCACTGAAGCTTTCTTT. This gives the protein CAISEPGVTEAFF.

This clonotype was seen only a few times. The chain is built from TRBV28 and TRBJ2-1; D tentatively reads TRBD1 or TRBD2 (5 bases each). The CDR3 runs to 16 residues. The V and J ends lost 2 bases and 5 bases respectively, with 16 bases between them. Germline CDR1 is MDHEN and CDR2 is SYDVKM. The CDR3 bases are TGTGCCAGCAGTTTACAAAGCGTGGTGGGACACAATGAGCAGTTCTTC. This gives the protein CASSLQSVVGHNEQFF.

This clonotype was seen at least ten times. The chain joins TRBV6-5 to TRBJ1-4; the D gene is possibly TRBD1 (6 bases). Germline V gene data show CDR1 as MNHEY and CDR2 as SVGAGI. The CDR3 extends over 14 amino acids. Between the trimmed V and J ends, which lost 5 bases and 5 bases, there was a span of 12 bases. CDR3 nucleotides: TGTGCCAGCAGTACCGGACAGAAAAATGAAAAACTGTTTTTT. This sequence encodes CASSTGQKNEKLFF.

CDR3 residues: CASSLSTEAFF. The CDR3 DNA reads as TGTGCCAGCAGTTTAAGTACTGAAGCTTTCTTT. The chain carries TRBV12-3 or TRBV12-4 and TRBJ1-1; no reliable D call. V was trimmed by 2 bases and J by 5 bases, leaving 3 bases between them. The CDR3 runs 11 residues.

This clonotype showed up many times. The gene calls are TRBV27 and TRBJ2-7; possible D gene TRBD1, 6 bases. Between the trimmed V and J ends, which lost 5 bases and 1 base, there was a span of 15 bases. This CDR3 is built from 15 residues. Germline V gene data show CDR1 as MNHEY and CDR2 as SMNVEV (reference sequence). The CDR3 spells CASSPNGGQSYEQYF. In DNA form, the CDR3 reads TGTGCCAGCAGTCCGAACGGCGGACAGTCCTACGAGCAGTACTTC.

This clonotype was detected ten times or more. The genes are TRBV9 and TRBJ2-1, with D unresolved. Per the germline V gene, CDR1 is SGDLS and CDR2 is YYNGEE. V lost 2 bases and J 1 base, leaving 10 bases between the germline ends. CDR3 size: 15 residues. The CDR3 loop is CASSVRTGSYNEQFF. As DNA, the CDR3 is TGTGCCAGCAGCGTCCGGACCGGGTCCTACAATGAGCAGTTCTTC.

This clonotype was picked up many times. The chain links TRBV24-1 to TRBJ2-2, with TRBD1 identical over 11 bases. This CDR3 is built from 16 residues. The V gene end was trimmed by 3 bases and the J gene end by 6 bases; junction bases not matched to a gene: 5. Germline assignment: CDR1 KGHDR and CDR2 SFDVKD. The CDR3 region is CATSDPDRGRAGELFF. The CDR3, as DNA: TGTGCCACCAGTGATCCGGACAGGGGGCGCGCCGGGGAGCTGTTTTTT.

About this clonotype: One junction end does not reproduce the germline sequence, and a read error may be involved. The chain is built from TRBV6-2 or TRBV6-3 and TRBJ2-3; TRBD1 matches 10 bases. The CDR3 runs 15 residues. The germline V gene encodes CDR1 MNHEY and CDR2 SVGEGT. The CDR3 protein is CASSYSETGGWTGEF. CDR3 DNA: TGTGCCAGCAGTTACTCGGAGACAGGGGGCTGGACAGGGGAGTTT.

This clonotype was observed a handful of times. CDR3 in DNA: TGTGCCAGCAGCTTAAGTCCCGCCTACGAGCAGTACTTC. Translated, it gives CASSLSPAYEQYF. This chain joins TRBV7-8 and TRBJ2-7; D uncertain. There are 13 residues in the CDR3. In germline, CDR1 is SGHVS, CDR2 FQNEAQ. The V gene lost 2 bases and the J gene lost 2 bases, with 7 bases spanning the gap. The complete variable domain, with remaining parts taken from reference TRBV7-8 and TRBJ2-7, reads GAGVSQSPRYKVAKRGQDVALRCDPISGHVSLFWYQQALGQGPEFLTYFQNEAQLDKSGLPSDRFFAERPEGSVSTLKIQRTQQEDSAVYLCASSLSPAYEQYFGPGTRLTVT.

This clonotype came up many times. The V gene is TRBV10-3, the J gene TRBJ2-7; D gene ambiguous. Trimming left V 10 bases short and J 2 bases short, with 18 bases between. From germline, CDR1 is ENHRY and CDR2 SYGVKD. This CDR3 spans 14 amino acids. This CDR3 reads CASLVPETPYEQYF. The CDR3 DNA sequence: TGTGCCAGCTTGGTTCCGGAGACCCCCTACGAGCAGTACTTC.